The 13 T cell receptor beta chains below were found in one sample sequenced in a study of cytomegalovirus exposure and HLA in healthy donors. In the PCR, 60 Vbeta and 13 Jbeta primers were used. The table came from immunoSEQ multiplex PCR; TCRdb's copy has only in-frame clones and leaves some out. The table shows 100,000 to 150,000 clones, with over 65% occurring only once. The sequenced material came from PBMCs. These receptor sequences come from a man younger than 35 in good health and CMV-seronegative.

This chain joins TRBV28 and TRBJ1-3, with D maybe TRBD1 (5 bases). Germline CDR1 MDHEN, CDR2 SYDVKM. This CDR3 has 16 amino acids. Trimming cost V 5 bases and J 0 bases, with 14 bases left between them. As DNA, the CDR3 is TGTGCCAGCAGTCAGGGAGGCCTCCACTCTGGAAACACCATATATTTT. Its protein product is CASSQGGLHSGNTIYF.

The V call is TRBV7-6, the J call TRBJ2-3, with 8 bases matching TRBD1. V trimming: 3 bases; J trimming: 3 bases; junction bases outside the gene matches: 8. Per the germline V gene, CDR1 is SGHVS and CDR2 is FNYEAQ. The length of the CDR3 is 16 residues. Here the CDR3 DNA reads TGTGCCAGCAGCTTGGCCGGACAGGGTGGAACAGATACGCAGTATTTT. Translation: CASSLAGQGGTDTQYF.

This sequence joins TRBV5-6 and TRBJ1-1, with 10 bases that match TRBD1. The CDR3 loop spans 14 amino acids. V lost 4 bases and J lost 8; bases outside the gene matches: 8. The germline CDR1 and CDR2 sequences are SGHDT and YYEEEE. The DNA of the CDR3 is TGTGCCAGCAGCCCGACAGGGGGCTTTCTCGAAGCTTTCTTT. This translates into CASSPTGGFLEAFF.

The V gene is TRBV29-1, the J gene TRBJ2-3, with 9 nucleotides matching TRBD1. CDR1 is SQVTM and CDR2 is ANQGSEA in the germline V gene. Trimming at V came to 7 bases and at J to 4 bases, leaving 3 bases not matched to a gene. This CDR3 is built from 12 residues. CDR3 sequence: CSAGTGPDTQYF. Here the CDR3 DNA reads TGCAGCGCCGGGACAGGGCCAGATACGCAGTATTTT.

The chain carries TRBV13 and TRBJ1-6; no definite D call. CDR3 length: 17 residues. V lost 0 bases and J lost 5, with 14 bases in between. CDR1 is PRHDT and CDR2 is FYEKMQ in the germline V gene (reference sequence). In nucleotides, the CDR3 is TGTGCCAGCAGCTTAGGCCACACAGCCACAAATAATTCACCCCTCCACTTT. Its protein is CASSLGHTATNNSPLHF.

This chain joins TRBV9 and TRBJ2-1, with D tentatively TRBD1 (6 bases). Germline values: CDR1 SGDLS, CDR2 YYNGEE. Trimming took off 4 bases at V and 2 bases at J, with 16 bases between the two ends. This CDR3 contains 16 residues. The CDR3 is CASSYNSGAAYNEQFF. Written as DNA, the CDR3 is TGTGCCAGCAGCTATAACTCAGGGGCTGCCTACAATGAGCAGTTCTTC.

The chain employs TRBV27 and TRBJ1-1, with 7 bases lining up with TRBD1. With 9 bases clipped from V and 7 bases from J, the junction kept 8 bases outside the gene matches. The CDR3 contains 12 residues. The germline gives CDR1 MNHEY, CDR2 SMNVEV (reference sequence). The CDR3 region is CASQGDGDEAFF. CDR3 sequence (DNA): TGTGCCAGTCAGGGGGACGGTGATGAAGCTTTCTTT.

The chain is built from TRBV15 and TRBJ1-3; a weak D match, TRBD1 (5 bases). Germline assignment: CDR1 LNHNV and CDR2 YYDKDF (reference sequence). The V gene lost 2 bases and the J gene lost 8 bases, with 7 bases spanning the gap. The CDR3 is 12 amino acids. Written as DNA, the CDR3 is TGTGCCACCAGCAGATCGGGGGACACCATATATTTT. Its protein product is CATSRSGDTIYF.

The chain carries TRBV11-3 and TRBJ2-1; the D is unclear. CDR1 is SGHNT, CDR2 YENEEA, per germline. The CDR3 runs to 16 residues. Trimming shortened V by 5 bases and J by 0 bases, and 14 bases separated the two germline ends. DNA of the CDR3: TGTGCCAGCAGCCCCGTCGGGTCTAGCTCCTACAATGAGCAGTTCTTC. This gives the protein CASSPVGSSSYNEQFF.

The V gene is TRBV9, the J gene TRBJ1-1; possibly TRBD1 for D (5 bases). The germline CDR1 and CDR2 sequences are SGDLS and YYNGEE. V was clipped by 0 bases and J by 3 bases, with 18 bases between them. The length of the CDR3 is 17 residues. The CDR3 bases are TGTGCCAGCAGCGTAGGAGCCGACCTCCTGGGGCACACTGAAGCTTTCTTT. Its translation: CASSVGADLLGHTEAFF.

The chain joins TRBV2 to TRBJ2-5; D is perhaps TRBD2 (7 bases). The J call may be mistaken, given a closer DNA end match to TRBJ2-7. The CDR3 is 17 amino acids. CDR1 is SNHLY and CDR2 is FYNNEI in the germline V gene. The CDR3 spells CASSGVLGGGSSYEQYF. The DNA for the CDR3 is TGTGCCAGCAGTGGGGTCCTTGGCGGGGGCAGCTCCTACGAGCAGTACTTC.

This clone has more than one count but fewer than ten. The chain carries TRBV7-8 and TRBJ2-7; TRBD1 agrees at 8 bases. The CDR3 is 13 residues long. Germline CDR1 is SGHVS and CDR2 is FQNEAQ. V was clipped by 7 bases and J by 4 bases; unmatched bases: 6. The DNA for the CDR3 is TGTGCCAGCAAAATCGGGACAGGTTACGAGCAGTACTTC. Its protein is CASKIGTGYEQYF.

The V gene is TRBV5-6, the J gene TRBJ1-1, with D unclear. Deletions cut 0 bases from V and 4 bases from J, with 7 bases between. Germline assignment: CDR1 SGHDT and CDR2 YYEEEE. The CDR3 is 13 amino acids. The CDR3 DNA reads TGTGCCAGCAGCTTGGGCGCGGCCACTGAAGCTTTCTTT. Amino acids: CASSLGAATEAFF.